A selection of T cell receptor beta chains follows, all from one sample in a study of T cells after yellow fever vaccination. TCRdb called the 5' RACE reads again in MiXCR, with one record for every CDR3 protein. This sample has a few hundred thousand distinct CDR3 sequences, with roughly 8.6% found just once. The sample in question was PBMCs, obtained about 49 days after the first yellow fever vaccination. The receptors were sampled from a man aged 18 to 30 who received the YFV17D yellow fever vaccine. The CDR3 runs from the conserved cysteine through the conserved F or W. The D gene is left open where the match is weak. Clone size is shown for a subset of rows, as once, few, many or a class of expanded clone.

D gene: -; CDR3 length: 14; V gene: TRBV9; J gene: TRBJ1-3; clone size: -; CDR3 DNA: TGTGCCAGCAGCCCCACAGGGAGGGAAAACACCATATATTTT; CDR3 protein: CASSPTGRENTIYF
D gene: -; CDR3 length: 12; V gene: TRBV18; J gene: TRBJ1-1; clone size: many; CDR3 DNA: TGTGCCAGCTCACCATACAACACTGAAGCTTTCTTT; CDR3 protein: CASSPYNTEAFF
D gene: -; CDR3 length: 13; V gene: TRBV29-1; J gene: TRBJ1-6; clone size: few; CDR3 DNA: TGCAGCGCCCACAGAGGTTTTAATTCACCCCTCCACTTT; CDR3 protein: CSAHRGFNSPLHF
D gene: TRBD2; CDR3 length: 16; V gene: TRBV7-2; J gene: TRBJ2-5; clone size: -; CDR3 DNA: TGTGCCAGCAGCACTATCTCGGGGGGGTTAAAAGAGACCCAGTACTTC; CDR3 protein: CASSTISGGLKETQYF
D gene: -; CDR3 length: 14; V gene: TRBV21-1; J gene: TRBJ1-1; clone size: -; CDR3 DNA: TGTGCCAGCAGCAAAGGACAAGTGAACACTGAAGCTTTCTTT; CDR3 protein: CASSKGQVNTEAFF
D gene: TRBD2; CDR3 length: 15; V gene: TRBV5-1; J gene: TRBJ2-5; clone size: many; CDR3 DNA: TGCGCCAGCAGCTTGCGTCCGGGGGGGCAAGAGACCCAGTACTTC; CDR3 protein: CASSLRPGGQETQYF
D gene: TRBD1; CDR3 length: 15; V gene: TRBV6-1; J gene: TRBJ1-2; clone size: -; CDR3 DNA: TGTGCCAGCAGGTCCAACAGGGGGCAGGGATATGGCTACACCTTC; CDR3 protein: CASRSNRGQGYGYTF
D gene: TRBD1; CDR3 length: 14; V gene: TRBV20-1; J gene: TRBJ2-1; clone size: -; CDR3 DNA: TGCAGTGCCGGCCGGACAGGGGGCTACAATGAGCAGTTCTTC; CDR3 protein: CSAGRTGGYNEQFF
D gene: TRBD2; CDR3 length: 18; V gene: TRBV12-3/TRBV12-4; J gene: TRBJ2-3; clone size: -; CDR3 DNA: TGTGCCAGCAGTCGCGACTGGGCTAGCGGGGGGGCTACAGATACGCAGTATTTT; CDR3 protein: CASSRDWASGGATDTQYF
D gene: -; CDR3 length: 16; V gene: TRBV6-5; J gene: TRBJ2-5; clone size: -; CDR3 DNA: TGTGCCAGCAGTTATGGTATTGGGGTTGTCCAGGAGACCCAGTACTTC; CDR3 protein: CASSYGIGVVQETQYF
D gene: -; CDR3 length: 13; V gene: TRBV12-3/TRBV12-4; J gene: TRBJ2-7; clone size: few; CDR3 DNA: TGTGCCAGCAGTTTAGGGAGGGCAAACGAGCAGTACTTC; CDR3 protein: CASSLGRANEQYF
D gene: -; CDR3 length: 14; V gene: TRBV5-5; J gene: TRBJ1-2; clone size: few; CDR3 DNA: TGTGCCAGCAGCTTAACGGGGGTTAGGTATGGCTACACCTTC; CDR3 protein: CASSLTGVRYGYTF
D gene: TRBD2; CDR3 length: 15; V gene: TRBV10-3; J gene: TRBJ2-5; clone size: -; CDR3 DNA: TGTGCCATCAGGGAGACTAGCGGGGGGGAAGAGACCCAGTACTTC; CDR3 protein: CAIRETSGGEETQYF
D gene: -; CDR3 length: 14; V gene: TRBV7-2; J gene: TRBJ1-2; clone size: few; CDR3 DNA: TGTGCCAGCAGCTTAGGTCGCATGAGCTATGGCTACACCTTC; CDR3 protein: CASSLGRMSYGYTF
D gene: TRBD1; CDR3 length: 17; V gene: TRBV15; J gene: TRBJ2-5; clone size: few; CDR3 DNA: TGTGCCACCAGCAGAGTTCAAGGGGCAGGGGGCTGGAAGACCCAGTACTTC; CDR3 protein: CATSRVQGAGGWKTQYF
D gene: TRBD1; CDR3 length: 14; V gene: TRBV12-3/TRBV12-4; J gene: TRBJ2-3; clone size: few; CDR3 DNA: TGTGCCAGCAGCTACGGACAGGGGGCGAATACGCAGTATTTT; CDR3 protein: CASSYGQGANTQYF
D gene: -; CDR3 length: 16; V gene: TRBV4-1; J gene: TRBJ1-1; clone size: -; CDR3 DNA: TGCGCCAGCAGCCAAGGCCACGGGGGGCGGGGAACTGAAGCTTTCTTT; CDR3 protein: CASSQGHGGRGTEAFF
D gene: -; CDR3 length: 14; V gene: TRBV5-4; J gene: TRBJ1-2; clone size: few; CDR3 DNA: TGTGCCAGCAGCCCAACCGTGGATAACTATGGCTACACCTTC; CDR3 protein: CASSPTVDNYGYTF
D gene: -; CDR3 length: 15; V gene: TRBV4-3; J gene: TRBJ2-2; clone size: -; CDR3 DNA: TGCGCCAGCAGCCATAAATCAGGGGGAGGCGGGGAGCTGTTTTTT; CDR3 protein: CASSHKSGGGGELFF
D gene: -; CDR3 length: 20; V gene: TRBV5-1; J gene: TRBJ2-5; clone size: -; CDR3 DNA: TGCGCCAGCAGCTTCGGGCTGGGCGGGGGCCTTACCGTGTACCAAGAGACCCAGTACTTC; CDR3 protein: CASSFGLGGGLTVYQETQYF
D gene: -; CDR3 length: 15; V gene: TRBV5-1; J gene: TRBJ1-4; clone size: -; CDR3 DNA: TGCGCCAGCAGCTCGGGTTTGGGGTCTAATGAAAAACTGTTTTTT; CDR3 protein: CASSSGLGSNEKLFF
D gene: -; CDR3 length: 16; V gene: TRBV2; J gene: TRBJ1-3; clone size: few; CDR3 DNA: TGTGCCAGCAGTGTGGAGGCAGGAATCTCTGGAAACACCATATATTTT; CDR3 protein: CASSVEAGISGNTIYF
D gene: TRBD2; CDR3 length: 14; V gene: TRBV9; J gene: TRBJ2-5; clone size: many; CDR3 DNA: TGTGCCAGCAGCGTAGAGGGGAGGGGAGAGACCCAGTACTTC; CDR3 protein: CASSVEGRGETQYF
D gene: -; CDR3 length: 15; V gene: TRBV18; J gene: TRBJ1-3; clone size: few; CDR3 DNA: TGTGCCAGCTCACTTATTGGGGCCCCTGGAAACACCATATATTTT; CDR3 protein: CASSLIGAPGNTIYF
D gene: -; CDR3 length: 14; V gene: TRBV20-1; J gene: TRBJ1-1; clone size: few; CDR3 DNA: TGCAGTGCTAGAGGGGGAGCGGGGTTCGCTGAAGCTTTCTTT; CDR3 protein: CSARGGAGFAEAFF
D gene: TRBD1; CDR3 length: 15; V gene: TRBV5-1; J gene: TRBJ2-1; clone size: many; CDR3 DNA: TGCGCCAGCAGTCAGGGGGCCCTAACCTACAATGAGCAGTTCTTC; CDR3 protein: CASSQGALTYNEQFF
D gene: -; CDR3 length: 17; V gene: TRBV7-9; J gene: TRBJ2-1; clone size: few; CDR3 DNA: TGTGCCAGCAGCTCGACATTGATCCCAGGTTCCTACAATGAGCAGTTCTTC; CDR3 protein: CASSSTLIPGSYNEQFF
D gene: TRBD1; CDR3 length: 15; V gene: TRBV20-1; J gene: TRBJ1-5; clone size: few; CDR3 DNA: TGCAGTGCCTCAACAGGGGACCTAAGCAATCAGCCCCAGCATTTT; CDR3 protein: CSASTGDLSNQPQHF
D gene: -; CDR3 length: 12; V gene: TRBV20-1; J gene: TRBJ2-2; clone size: few; CDR3 DNA: TGCAGTGCTAGAGAATGGACCGGGGAGCTGTTTTTT; CDR3 protein: CSAREWTGELFF
D gene: TRBD1; CDR3 length: 16; V gene: TRBV4-3; J gene: TRBJ2-5; clone size: -; CDR3 DNA: TGCGCCAGCAGCCAAGATCCGCCAGGGGGATCAGAGACCCAGTACTTC; CDR3 protein: CASSQDPPGGSETQYF
D gene: TRBD1; CDR3 length: 14; V gene: TRBV18; J gene: TRBJ2-1; clone size: -; CDR3 DNA: TGTGCCAGCTCACCACCGGACAGGTACAATGAGCTGTTCTTC; CDR3 protein: CASSPPDRYNELFF
D gene: -; CDR3 length: 13; V gene: TRBV5-1; J gene: TRBJ1-2; clone size: -; CDR3 DNA: TGCGCCAGCAGCCAGGACTCTGACTATGGCTACACCTTC; CDR3 protein: CASSQDSDYGYTF
D gene: -; CDR3 length: 14; V gene: TRBV24-1; J gene: TRBJ2-2; clone size: many; CDR3 DNA: TGTGCCACCAGTCGAGCTGGTAACACCGGGGAGCTGTTTTTT; CDR3 protein: CATSRAGNTGELFF
D gene: -; CDR3 length: 15; V gene: TRBV9; J gene: TRBJ1-2; clone size: many; CDR3 DNA: TGTGCCAGCAGCGTAGCGGGGGCAGGGAACTATGGCTACACCTTC; CDR3 protein: CASSVAGAGNYGYTF
D gene: -; CDR3 length: 12; V gene: TRBV29-1; J gene: TRBJ1-1; clone size: -; CDR3 DNA: TGCAGCGTTGCCACGGGGGCAGGGGAAGCTTTCTTT; CDR3 protein: CSVATGAGEAFF
D gene: TRBD1; CDR3 length: 15; V gene: TRBV20-1; J gene: TRBJ1-1; clone size: -; CDR3 DNA: TGCAGTGCTAGAGATTGGCGGGACAGCTTTATGGGAGCTTTCTTT; CDR3 protein: CSARDWRDSFMGAFF
D gene: -; CDR3 length: 11; V gene: TRBV2; J gene: TRBJ1-2; clone size: -; CDR3 DNA: TGTGCCAGCGGGGCGTATTATGGCTACACCTTC; CDR3 protein: CASGAYYGYTF
D gene: -; CDR3 length: 17; V gene: TRBV3-1; J gene: TRBJ2-4; clone size: few; CDR3 DNA: TGTGCCAGCAGCCAAGGTTGGCAGACAGTAGCCAAAAACATTCAGTACTTC; CDR3 protein: CASSQGWQTVAKNIQYF
D gene: -; CDR3 length: 12; V gene: TRBV4-2; J gene: TRBJ1-6; clone size: few; CDR3 DNA: TGTGCCAGCAGCCTCTACAGATCACCCCTCCACTTT; CDR3 protein: CASSLYRSPLHF
D gene: -; CDR3 length: 13; V gene: TRBV6-5; J gene: TRBJ2-5; clone size: -; CDR3 DNA: TGTGCCAGCAGTTACGTACCTAAGGAGACCCAGTACTTC; CDR3 protein: CASSYVPKETQYF
D gene: -; CDR3 length: 17; V gene: TRBV13; J gene: TRBJ2-6; clone size: few; CDR3 DNA: TGTGCCAGCAGCTTCGGACAGAGCCACTCTGGGGCCAACGTCCTGACTTTC; CDR3 protein: CASSFGQSHSGANVLTF
D gene: -; CDR3 length: 14; V gene: TRBV7-9; J gene: TRBJ2-2; clone size: few; CDR3 DNA: TGTGCCAGCCAAGGGACTTCGAACACCGGGGAGCTGTTTTTT; CDR3 protein: CASQGTSNTGELFF
D gene: -; CDR3 length: 12; V gene: TRBV2; J gene: TRBJ2-3; clone size: few; CDR3 DNA: TGTGCCAGCTCACTAGGGTGGAATACGCAGTATTTT; CDR3 protein: CASSLGWNTQYF
D gene: TRBD2; CDR3 length: 14; V gene: TRBV5-1; J gene: TRBJ2-1; clone size: -; CDR3 DNA: TGCGCCAGCAGCCAGGGGCGGGGGGGCAATGAGCAGTTCTTC; CDR3 protein: CASSQGRGGNEQFF
D gene: -; CDR3 length: 16; V gene: TRBV20-1; J gene: TRBJ2-2; clone size: once; CDR3 DNA: TGCAGTGCTAGTGGCCTGACCGCCATGGGAACCGGGGAGCCGTTTTTT; CDR3 protein: CSASGLTAMGTGEPFF
D gene: -; CDR3 length: 16; V gene: TRBV3-1; J gene: TRBJ2-3; clone size: many; CDR3 DNA: TGTGCCAGCAGCCCCCCCCCTACCAGGGGCACAGATACGCAGTATTTT; CDR3 protein: CASSPPPTRGTDTQYF
D gene: -; CDR3 length: 14; V gene: TRBV19; J gene: TRBJ2-6; clone size: few; CDR3 DNA: TGTGCCAGTAGGTCGAGCTATGGGGCCAACGTCCTGACTTTC; CDR3 protein: CASRSSYGANVLTF